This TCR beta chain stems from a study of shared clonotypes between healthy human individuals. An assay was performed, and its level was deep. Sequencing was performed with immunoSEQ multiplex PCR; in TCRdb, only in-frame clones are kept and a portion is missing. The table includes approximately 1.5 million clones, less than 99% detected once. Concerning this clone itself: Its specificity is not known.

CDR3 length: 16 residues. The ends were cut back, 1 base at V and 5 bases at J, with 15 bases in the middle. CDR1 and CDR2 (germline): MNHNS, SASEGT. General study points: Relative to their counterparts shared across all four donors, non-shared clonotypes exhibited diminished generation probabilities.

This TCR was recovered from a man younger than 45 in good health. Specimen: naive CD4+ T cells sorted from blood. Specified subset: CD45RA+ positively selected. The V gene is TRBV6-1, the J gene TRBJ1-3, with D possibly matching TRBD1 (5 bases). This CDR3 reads CASSEGGTDRRNTIYF. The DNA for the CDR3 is TGTGCCAGCAGTGAAGGAGGGACCGATAGAAGAAACACCATATATTTT.